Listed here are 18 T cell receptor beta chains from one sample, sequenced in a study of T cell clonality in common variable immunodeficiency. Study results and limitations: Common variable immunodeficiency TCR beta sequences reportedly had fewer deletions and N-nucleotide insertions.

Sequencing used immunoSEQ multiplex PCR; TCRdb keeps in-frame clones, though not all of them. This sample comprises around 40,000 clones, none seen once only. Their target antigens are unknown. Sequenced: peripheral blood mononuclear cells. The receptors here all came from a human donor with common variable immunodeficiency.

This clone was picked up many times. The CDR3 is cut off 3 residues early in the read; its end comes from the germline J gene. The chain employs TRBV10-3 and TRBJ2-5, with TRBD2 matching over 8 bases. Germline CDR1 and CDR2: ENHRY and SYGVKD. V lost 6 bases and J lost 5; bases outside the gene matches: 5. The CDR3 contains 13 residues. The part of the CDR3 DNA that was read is TGTGCCATCAGATCGGGACTAGGGGAGACC. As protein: CAIRSGLGET. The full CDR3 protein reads CAIRSGLGETQYF.

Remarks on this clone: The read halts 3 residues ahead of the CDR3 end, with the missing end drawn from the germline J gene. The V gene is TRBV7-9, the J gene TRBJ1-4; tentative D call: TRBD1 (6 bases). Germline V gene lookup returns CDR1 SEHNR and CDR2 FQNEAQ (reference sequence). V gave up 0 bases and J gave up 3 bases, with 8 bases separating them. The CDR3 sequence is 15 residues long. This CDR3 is CASSLAGTPNEKLFF. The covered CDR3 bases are TGTGCCAGCAGCTTAGCCGGGACACCTAATGAAAAA.

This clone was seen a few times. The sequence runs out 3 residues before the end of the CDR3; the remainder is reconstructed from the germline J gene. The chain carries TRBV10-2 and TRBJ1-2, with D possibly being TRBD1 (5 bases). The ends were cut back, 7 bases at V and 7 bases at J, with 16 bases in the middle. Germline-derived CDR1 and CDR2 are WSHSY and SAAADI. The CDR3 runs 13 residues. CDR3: CASTRDSSSGYTF. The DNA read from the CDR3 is TGCGCCAGCACCCGAGACAGTTCCTCTGGC.

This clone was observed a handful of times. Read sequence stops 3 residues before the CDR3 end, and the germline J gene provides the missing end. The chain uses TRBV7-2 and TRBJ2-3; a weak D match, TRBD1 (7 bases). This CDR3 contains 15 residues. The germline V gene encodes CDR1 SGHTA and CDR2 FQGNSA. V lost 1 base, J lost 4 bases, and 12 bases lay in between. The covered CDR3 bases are TGTGCCAGCAGCTTAGTTGCCAGGGGGGCAGATACG. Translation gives CASSLVARGADT. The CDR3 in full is CASSLVARGADTQYF.

CDR3 DNA, as far as it was read: TGTGCCTGGAGTGTCTCAGGGTGGGGAAACGAG. Amino acids: CAWSVSGWGNE. The CDR3 reads in full as CAWSVSGWGNEQYF. The V and J genes are TRBV30 and TRBJ2-7; perhaps TRBD1 as D (5 bases). The read finishes 3 residues shy of the CDR3 end, and the germline J gene is used to complete it. Germline lookup yields CDR1 GTSNPN and CDR2 SVGIG (reference sequence). With 0 bases removed from V and 5 bases from J, the gap between germline ends came to 14 bases. This CDR3 spans 14 amino acids.

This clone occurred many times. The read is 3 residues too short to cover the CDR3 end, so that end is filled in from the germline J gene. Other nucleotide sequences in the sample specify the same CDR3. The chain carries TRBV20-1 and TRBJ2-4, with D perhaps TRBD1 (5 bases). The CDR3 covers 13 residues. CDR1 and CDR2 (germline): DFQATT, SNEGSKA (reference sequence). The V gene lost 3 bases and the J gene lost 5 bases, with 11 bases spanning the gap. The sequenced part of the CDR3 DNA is TGCAGTGCTAGTGTTGGGGCCGAAAACATT. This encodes CSASVGAENI. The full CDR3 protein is CSASVGAENIQYF.

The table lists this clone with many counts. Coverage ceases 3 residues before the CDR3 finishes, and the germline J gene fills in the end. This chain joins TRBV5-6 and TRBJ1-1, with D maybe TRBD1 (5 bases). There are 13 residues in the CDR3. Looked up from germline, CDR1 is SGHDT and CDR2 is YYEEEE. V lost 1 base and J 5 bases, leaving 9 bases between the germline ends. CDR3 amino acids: CASSLSGGTEAFF. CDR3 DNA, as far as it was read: TGTGCCAGCAGCTTGAGTGGGGGGACTGAA. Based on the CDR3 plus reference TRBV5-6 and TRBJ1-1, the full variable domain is DAGVTQSPTHLIKTRGQQVTLRCSPKSGHDTVSWYQQALGQGPQFIFQYYEEEERQRGNFPDRFSGHQFPNYSSELNVNALLLGDSALYLCASSLSGGTEAFFGQGTRLTVV.

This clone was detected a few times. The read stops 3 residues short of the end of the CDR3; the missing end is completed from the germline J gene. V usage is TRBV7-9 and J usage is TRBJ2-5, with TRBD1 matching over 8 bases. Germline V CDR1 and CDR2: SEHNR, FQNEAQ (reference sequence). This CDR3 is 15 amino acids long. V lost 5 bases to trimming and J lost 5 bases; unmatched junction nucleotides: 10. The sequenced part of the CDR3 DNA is TGTGCCAGCAGCCCCTTTGCAGGGGGCCGGGAGACC. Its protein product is CASSPFAGGRET. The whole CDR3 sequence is CASSPFAGGRETQYF.

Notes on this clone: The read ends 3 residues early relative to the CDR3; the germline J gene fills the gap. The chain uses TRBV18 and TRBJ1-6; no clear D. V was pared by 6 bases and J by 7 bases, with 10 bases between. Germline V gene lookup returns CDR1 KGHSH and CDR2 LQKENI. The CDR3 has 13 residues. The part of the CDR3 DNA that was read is TGTGCCAGCTCCCAGAACAGAAATTCACCC. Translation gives CASSQNRNSP. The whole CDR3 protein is CASSQNRNSPLHF. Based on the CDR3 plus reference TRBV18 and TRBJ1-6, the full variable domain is NAGVMQNPRHLVRRRGQEARLRCSPMKGHSHVYWYRQLPEEGLKFMVYLQKENIIDESGMPKERFSAEFPKEGPSILRIQQVVRGDSAAYFCASSQNRNSPLHFGNGTRLTVT.

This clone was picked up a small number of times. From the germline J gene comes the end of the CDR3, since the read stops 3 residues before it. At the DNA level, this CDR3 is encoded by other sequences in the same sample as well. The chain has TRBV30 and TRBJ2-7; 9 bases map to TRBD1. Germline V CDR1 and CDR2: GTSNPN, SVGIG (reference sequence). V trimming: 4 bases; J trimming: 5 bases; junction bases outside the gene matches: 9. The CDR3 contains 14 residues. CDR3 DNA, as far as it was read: TGTGCCTGGACTTTCGGGACAGGGACTAACGAG. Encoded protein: CAWTFGTGTNE. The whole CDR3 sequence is CAWTFGTGTNEQYF.

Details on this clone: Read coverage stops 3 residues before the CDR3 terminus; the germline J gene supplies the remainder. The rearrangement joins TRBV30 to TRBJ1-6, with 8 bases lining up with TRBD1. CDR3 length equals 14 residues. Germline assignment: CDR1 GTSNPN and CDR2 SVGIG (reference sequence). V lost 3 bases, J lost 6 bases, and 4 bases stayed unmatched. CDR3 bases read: TGTGCCTGGAGCGAGGGACAGGTTAATTCACCC. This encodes CAWSEGQVNSP. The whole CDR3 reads CAWSEGQVNSPLHF.

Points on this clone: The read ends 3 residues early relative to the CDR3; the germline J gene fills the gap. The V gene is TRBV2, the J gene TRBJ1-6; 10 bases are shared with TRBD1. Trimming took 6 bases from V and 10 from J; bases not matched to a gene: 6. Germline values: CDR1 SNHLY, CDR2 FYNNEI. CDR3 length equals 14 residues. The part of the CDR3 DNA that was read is TGTGCCAGCAGCAGGGACAGGGGAGGGTCACCC. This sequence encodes CASSRDRGGSP. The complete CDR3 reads CASSRDRGGSPLHF.

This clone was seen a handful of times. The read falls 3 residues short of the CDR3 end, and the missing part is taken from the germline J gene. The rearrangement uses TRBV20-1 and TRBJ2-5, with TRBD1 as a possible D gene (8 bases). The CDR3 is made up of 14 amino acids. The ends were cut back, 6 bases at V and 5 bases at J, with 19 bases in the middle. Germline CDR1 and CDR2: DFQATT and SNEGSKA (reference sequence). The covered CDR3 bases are TGCAGTGCACTAGCGCGGGACAGGTCGGAGACC. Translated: CSALARDRSET. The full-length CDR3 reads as CSALARDRSETQYF.

CDR3 bases read: TGCGCCAGCAGCTTGGGACAGTCAACTAATGAAAAA. Translating it yields CASSLGQSTNEK. The full CDR3 reads CASSLGQSTNEKLFF. V is TRBV5-1 and J is TRBJ1-4, with a tentative D call TRBD1 (5 bases). The DNA ends 3 residues before the CDR3 does, and the rest of the CDR3 is filled in from the germline J gene. V was shortened by 0 bases and J by 0 bases, with 6 bases between the two germline ends. The CDR3 totals 15 residues. Germline CDR1 reads SGHRS; CDR2 reads YFSETQ.

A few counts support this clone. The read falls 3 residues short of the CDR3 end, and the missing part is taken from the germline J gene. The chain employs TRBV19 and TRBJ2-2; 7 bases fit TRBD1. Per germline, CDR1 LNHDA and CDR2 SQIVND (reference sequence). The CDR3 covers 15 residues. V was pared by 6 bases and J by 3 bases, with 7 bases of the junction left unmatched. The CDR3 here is CASSAGTAYTGELFF. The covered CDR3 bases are TGTGCCAGTAGCGCTGGGACAGCTTACACCGGGGAG.

The sequenced CDR3 bases are TGTGCCAGCAGCCCCGCGGGTTCTAATCAGCCC. This translates into CASSPAGSNQP. The CDR3 in its entirety is CASSPAGSNQPQHF. This chain links TRBV7-9 with TRBJ1-5, with D unclear. The observed sequence ends 3 residues before the CDR3 terminus, with the missing tail filled in from the germline J gene. The CDR3 contains 14 residues. Trimming removed 5 bases from V and 4 bases from J, with 12 bases in between. Germline V gene data show CDR1 as SEHNR and CDR2 as FQNEAQ (reference sequence).

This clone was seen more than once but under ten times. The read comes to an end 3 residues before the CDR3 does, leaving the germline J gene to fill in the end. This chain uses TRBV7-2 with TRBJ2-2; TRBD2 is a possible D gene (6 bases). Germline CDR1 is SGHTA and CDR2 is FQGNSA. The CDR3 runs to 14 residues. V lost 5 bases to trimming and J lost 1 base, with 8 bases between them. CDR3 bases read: TGTGCCAGCAGCCCGCGGGGGAACACCGGGGAG. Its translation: CASSPRGNTGE. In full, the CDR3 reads CASSPRGNTGELFF.

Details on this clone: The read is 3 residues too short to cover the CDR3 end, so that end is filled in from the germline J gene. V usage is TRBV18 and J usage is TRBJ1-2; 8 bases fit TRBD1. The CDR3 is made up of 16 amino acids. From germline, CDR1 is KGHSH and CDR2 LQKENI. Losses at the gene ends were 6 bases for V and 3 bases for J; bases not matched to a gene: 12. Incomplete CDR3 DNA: TGTGCCAGCTCCCCATCGGCAGGGGGCGCGCACTATGGC. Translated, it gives CASSPSAGGAHYG. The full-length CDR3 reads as CASSPSAGGAHYGYTF. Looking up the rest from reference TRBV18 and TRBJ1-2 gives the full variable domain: NAGVMQNPRHLVRRRGQEARLRCSPMKGHSHVYWYRQLPEEGLKFMVYLQKENIIDESGMPKERFSAEFPKEGPSILRIQQVVRGDSAAYFCASSPSAGGAHYGYTFGSGTRLTVV.